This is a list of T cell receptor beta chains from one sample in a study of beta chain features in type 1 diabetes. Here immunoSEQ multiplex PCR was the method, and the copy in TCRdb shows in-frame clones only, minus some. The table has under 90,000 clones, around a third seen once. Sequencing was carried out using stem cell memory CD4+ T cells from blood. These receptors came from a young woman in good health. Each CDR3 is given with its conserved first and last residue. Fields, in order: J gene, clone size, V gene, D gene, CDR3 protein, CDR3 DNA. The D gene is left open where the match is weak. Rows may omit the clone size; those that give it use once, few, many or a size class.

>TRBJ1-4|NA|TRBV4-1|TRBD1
CASSPLTGTNEKLFF
TGCGCCAGCAGCCCCCTGACAGGGACTAATGAAAAACTGTTTTTT
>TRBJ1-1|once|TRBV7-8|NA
CASQVSEGNTEAFF
TGTGCCAGCCAAGTTTCCGAGGGGAACACTGAAGCTTTCTTT
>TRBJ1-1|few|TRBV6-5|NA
CASRRGLGTEAFF
TGTGCCAGCCGTCGAGGCTTAGGAACTGAAGCTTTCTTT
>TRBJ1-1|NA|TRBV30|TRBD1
CAWGGQGGTEAFF
TGTGCCTGGGGTGGACAGGGGGGCACTGAAGCTTTCTTT
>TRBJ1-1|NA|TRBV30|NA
CAWKTTGYTEAFF
TGTGCCTGGAAGACTACAGGGTACACTGAAGCTTTCTTT
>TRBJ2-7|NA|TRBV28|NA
CASGRGTYEQYF
TGTGCCAGTGGCCGCGGGACCTACGAGCAGTACTTC
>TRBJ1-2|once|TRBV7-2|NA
CASSSDSRNYGYTF
TGTGCCAGCAGCTCGGACAGCCGTAACTATGGCTACACCTTC
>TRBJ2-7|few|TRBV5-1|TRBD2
CASRGGAANSYEQYF
TGCGCCAGCAGGGGAGGGGCAGCTAACTCCTACGAGCAGTACTTC
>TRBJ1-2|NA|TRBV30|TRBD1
CAWAELDRVNGYTF
TGTGCCTGGGCCGAGTTGGACAGGGTAAATGGCTACACCTTC
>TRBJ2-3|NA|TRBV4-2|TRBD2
CASSQQGLADTQYF
TGTGCCAGCAGCCAACAGGGACTAGCAGATACGCAGTATTTT
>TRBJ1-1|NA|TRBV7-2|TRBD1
CASSPAVQGYTEAFF
TGTGCCAGCAGCCCAGCCGTACAGGGGTACACTGAAGCTTTCTTT
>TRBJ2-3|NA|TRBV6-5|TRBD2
CASRIAGVTDTQYF
TGTGCCAGCAGGATAGCGGGGGTCACAGATACGCAGTATTTT
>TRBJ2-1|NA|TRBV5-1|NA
CASFSRGEEEQFF
TGCGCCAGCTTCTCGCGGGGCGAGGAGGAGCAGTTCTTC
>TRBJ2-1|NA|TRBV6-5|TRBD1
CASSGDRGYNEQFF
TGTGCCAGCAGTGGGGACAGGGGTTACAATGAGCAGTTCTTC
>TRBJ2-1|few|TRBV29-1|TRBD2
CSVAPRGGLAGGDEQFF
TGCAGCGTTGCCCCCAGGGGAGGTCTAGCGGGGGGGGATGAGCAGTTCTTC
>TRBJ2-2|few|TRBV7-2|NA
CASSVLATGELFF
TGTGCCAGCAGCGTCCTGGCCACCGGGGAGCTGTTTTTT
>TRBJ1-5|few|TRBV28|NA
CASSSYRDHQPQHF
TGTGCCAGCAGTTCGTACAGGGACCATCAGCCCCAGCATTTT